What follows are 3 T cell receptor beta chains derived from one specimen sequenced in a study of T cell repertoires in cytomegalovirus infection. No antigens are known for them. TCRdb ran MiXCR on the reads and lists one entry per CDR3 protein. The table has fewer than 650,000 distinct CDR3 sequences, roughly 43% seen once. Sequences were derived from cultured PBMCs, sampled from culture after CMV antigen stimulation. These receptors were obtained from a human donor in good health (CMV status not recorded). Some clones in this sample may be carry-over from other donors' samples.

The sample holds a few counts of this clonotype. The gene calls are TRBV7-2 and TRBJ2-5; the match to TRBD2 covers 10 bases. Germline V CDR1 and CDR2: SGHTA, FQGNSA. V lost 1 base and J lost 5; bases outside the gene matches: 7. This CDR3 contains 16 residues. The CDR3 DNA follows: TGTGCCAGCAGCTTAGTTAGCGGGGGGATTCGGGAGACCCAGTACTTC. Translation gives CASSLVSGGIRETQYF.

The table lists this clonotype with a few counts. The chain uses TRBV12-3 or TRBV12-4 and TRBJ2-3; D is possibly TRBD2 (5 bases). The CDR3 spans 14 residues. Trimming took 6 bases from V and 3 from J, leaving 13 bases between them. CDR3 region: CASSPSGTTDTQYF. In DNA, the CDR3 is TGTGCCAGCAGCCCCAGCGGTACGACAGATACGCAGTATTTT.

The chain carries TRBV5-1 and TRBJ1-2, with D perhaps TRBD1 (5 bases). Germline V gives CDR1 SGHRS, CDR2 YFSETQ. Trimming cost V 4 bases and J 8 bases, with 15 bases left between them. The CDR3 has 13 amino acids. In DNA form, the CDR3 reads TGCGCCAGCAGCGACCGATACCGGGACGGCTACACCTTC. Encoded protein: CASSDRYRDGYTF.